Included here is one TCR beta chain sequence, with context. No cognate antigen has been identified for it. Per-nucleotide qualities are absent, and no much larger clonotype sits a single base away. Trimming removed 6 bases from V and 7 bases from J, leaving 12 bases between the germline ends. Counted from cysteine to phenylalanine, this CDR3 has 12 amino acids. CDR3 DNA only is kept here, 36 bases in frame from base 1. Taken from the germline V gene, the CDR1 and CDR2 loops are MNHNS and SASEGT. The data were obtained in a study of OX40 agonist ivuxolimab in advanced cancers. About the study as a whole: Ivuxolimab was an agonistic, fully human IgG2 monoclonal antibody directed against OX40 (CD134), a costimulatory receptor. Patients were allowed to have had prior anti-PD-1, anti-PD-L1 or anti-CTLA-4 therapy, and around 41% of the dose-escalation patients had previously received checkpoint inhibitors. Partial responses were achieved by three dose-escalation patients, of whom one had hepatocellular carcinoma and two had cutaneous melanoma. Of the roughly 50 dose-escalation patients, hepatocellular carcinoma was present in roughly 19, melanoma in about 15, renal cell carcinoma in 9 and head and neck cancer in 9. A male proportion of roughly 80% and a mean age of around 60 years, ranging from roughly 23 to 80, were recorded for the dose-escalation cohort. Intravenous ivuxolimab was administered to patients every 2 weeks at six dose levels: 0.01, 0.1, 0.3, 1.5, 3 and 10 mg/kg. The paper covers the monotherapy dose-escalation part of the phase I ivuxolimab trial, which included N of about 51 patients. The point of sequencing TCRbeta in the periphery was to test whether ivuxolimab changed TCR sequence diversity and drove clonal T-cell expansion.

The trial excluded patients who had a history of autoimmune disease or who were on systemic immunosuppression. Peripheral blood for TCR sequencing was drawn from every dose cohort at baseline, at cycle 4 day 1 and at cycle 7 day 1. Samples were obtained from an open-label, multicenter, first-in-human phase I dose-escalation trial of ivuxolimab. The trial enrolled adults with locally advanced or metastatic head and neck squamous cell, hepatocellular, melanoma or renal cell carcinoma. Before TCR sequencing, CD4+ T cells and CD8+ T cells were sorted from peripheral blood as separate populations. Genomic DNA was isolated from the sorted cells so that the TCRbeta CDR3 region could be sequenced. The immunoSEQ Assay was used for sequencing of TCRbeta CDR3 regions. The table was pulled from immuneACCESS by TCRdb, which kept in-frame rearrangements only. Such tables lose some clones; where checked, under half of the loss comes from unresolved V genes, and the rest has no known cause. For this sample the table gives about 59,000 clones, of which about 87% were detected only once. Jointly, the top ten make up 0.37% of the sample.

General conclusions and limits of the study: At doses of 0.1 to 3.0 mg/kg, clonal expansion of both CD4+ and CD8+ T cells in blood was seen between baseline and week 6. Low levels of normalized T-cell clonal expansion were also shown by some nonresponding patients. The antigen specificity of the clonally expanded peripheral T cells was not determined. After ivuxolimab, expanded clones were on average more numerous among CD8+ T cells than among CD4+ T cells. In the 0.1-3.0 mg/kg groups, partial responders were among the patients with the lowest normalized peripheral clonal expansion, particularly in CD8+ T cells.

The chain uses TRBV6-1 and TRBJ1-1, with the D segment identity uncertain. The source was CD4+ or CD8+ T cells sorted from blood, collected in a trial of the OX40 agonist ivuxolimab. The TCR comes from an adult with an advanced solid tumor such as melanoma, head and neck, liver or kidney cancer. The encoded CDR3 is CASSGDWDEAFF. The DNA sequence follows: TGTGCCAGCAGCGGAGACTGGGATGAAGCTTTCTTT.